This T cell receptor beta chain derives from a study of Graves' ophthalmopathy and Graves' hyperthyroidism. Symptoms, serum thyroxine and TRAb, thyroid ultrasound, and orbital computed tomography formed the diagnostic basis. The CDR3 spans 16 residues. Germline V gene lookup returns CDR1 SQVTM and CDR2 ANQGSEA. V was pared by 0 bases and J by 2 bases, with 4 bases of the junction left unmatched. Amplification of TCR beta CDR3 regions used RNA transcripts. The first-round RT-PCR employed HTBI primers together with the Qiagen OneStep RT-PCR kit. A multiplex PCR was then performed as the second round. Using its own MiXCR run on the multiplex PCR reads, TCRdb lists one record per CDR3 protein. The sample has roughly 1.1 million distinct CDR3 sequences; 35% to 45% are singletons.

The sequenced material came from peripheral blood or thyroid tissue (not recorded which). The receptor comes from an adult man with Graves' hyperthyroidism. This chain uses TRBV29-1 with TRBJ2-6, with 7 positions matching TRBD1. This CDR3 is CSVEDPDRTGANVLTF. The DNA of the CDR3 is TGCAGCGTTGAAGATCCGGACAGGACTGGGGCCAACGTCCTGACTTTC. The variable domain in full, with the rest retrieved from reference TRBV29-1 and TRBJ2-6, is SAVISQKPSRDICQRGTSLTIQCQVDSQVTMMFWYRQQPGQSLTLIATANQGSEATYESGFVIDKFPISRPNLTFSTLTVSNMSPEDSSIYLCSVEDPDRTGANVLTFGAGSRLTVL.